Listed below are T cell receptor beta chains from one sample, sequenced in a study of technical replicates of blood from a handful of donors. TCRdb keeps only in-frame clones here, not all; method: immunoSEQ multiplex PCR. The table lists 15,000 or so clones, around nine tenths of them singletons. Material for sequencing was PBMCs. The source of these receptors is a human donor in good health. The CDR3 runs from the conserved cysteine through the conserved F or W. D genes are given only for firm matches. Only some rows state a clone size, as once, few, many or a class for expanded clones.

clone_size d_call j_call v_call cdr3_length cdr3_nt cdr3_aa
. TRBD2 TRBJ2-1 TRBV5-4 15 TGTGCCAGCAGTCAAGCGGGAGGGCTCTACAATGAGCAGTTCTTC CASSQAGGLYNEQFF
. TRBD1 TRBJ1-4 TRBV28 14 TGTGCCAGCTCCGACAGGGGGCGAGATGAAAAACTGTTTTTT CASSDRGRDEKLFF
. . TRBJ1-3 TRBV19 15 TGTGCCAGTAGTATGCGGGTCTCGGCTGGAAACACCATATATTTT CASSMRVSAGNTIYF
. TRBD2 TRBJ2-1 TRBV19 15 TGTGCCAGTAGTACCGGGAGGGGCCTACTCAATGAGCAGTTCTTC CASSTGRGLLNEQFF
. . TRBJ1-1 TRBV14 13 TGTGCCAGCAGCCAAGAATTGCGGACTGAAGCTTTCTTT CASSQELRTEAFF
. . TRBJ1-3 TRBV7-2 15 TGTGCCAGCAGCTTATTCATCTCTTCGGAGAACACCATATATTTT CASSLFISSENTIYF
. TRBD2 TRBJ2-1 TRBV19 15 TGTGCCAGTAGTATTGGGACTAGCGGGATCTATGAGCAGTTCTTC CASSIGTSGIYEQFF
. . TRBJ2-1 TRBV29-1 15 TGCAGCGTTGAAGTAGCGCCGAGCTCCTACAATGAGCAGTTCTTC CSVEVAPSSYNEQFF
. . TRBJ2-7 TRBV20-1 11 TGCAGTGCTAGAGACTGGACTGAGCAGTACTTC CSARDWTEQYF
once TRBD2 TRBJ2-7 TRBV5-1 17 TGCGCCAGCAGCTTGGTTAGCGGGAGTACCATCTCCTACGAGCAGTACTTC CASSLVSGSTISYEQYF
. TRBD2 TRBJ2-1 TRBV6-5 15 TGTGCCAGCAGTTTTGGACTAGCGGGTGACAATGAGCAGTTCTTC CASSFGLAGDNEQFF
. . TRBJ2-1 TRBV6-5 13 TGTGCCAGCCGTGCGCTCTCCTACAATGAGCAGTTCTTC CASRALSYNEQFF
once TRBD1 TRBJ2-7 TRBV15 16 TGTGCCACCAGCAGCCAGAAAAGGGACAGCAAATACGAGCAGTACTTC CATSSQKRDSKYEQYF
. TRBD1 TRBJ1-2 TRBV28 13 TGTGCCAGCAGCCCAATAGGGACAGGGGGCTACACCTTC CASSPIGTGGYTF
. . TRBJ2-2 TRBV21-1 19 TGTGCCAGCAGGAAAGGGGTGGGAGGCAGGGCGGCGAACACCGGGGAGCTGTTTTTT CASRKGVGGRAANTGELFF
. TRBD2 TRBJ2-1 TRBV11-2 15 TGTGCCAGCAGCCAACAGCGGGGGGCTTACAATGAGCAGTTCTTC CASSQQRGAYNEQFF
few TRBD1 TRBJ1-3 TRBV30 15 TGTGCCTGGAGTGCGACAGGGTTCTCTGGAAACACCATATATTTT CAWSATGFSGNTIYF
. TRBD1 TRBJ1-1 TRBV6-5 14 TGTGCCAGCAAACAGGGGCCAGAGAACACTGAAGCTTTCTTT CASKQGPENTEAFF
. TRBD1 TRBJ1-5 TRBV27 13 TGTGCCAGCAGACCGACAGGGGGTCAGCCCCAGCATTTT CASRPTGGQPQHF
once TRBD1 TRBJ1-2 TRBV2 12 TGTGCCAGCTACGGGACAGGGTATGGCTACACCTTC CASYGTGYGYTF
. TRBD1 TRBJ2-7 TRBV11-2 17 TGTGCCAGCAGCCAGACAGGGTCAGCCACGACCCCCTACGAGCAGTACTTC CASSQTGSATTPYEQYF
once TRBD1 TRBJ2-5 TRBV10-1 17 TGCGCCAGCACTCAGCTAGGGGTGGGCAGGGGGCAAGAGACCCAGTACTTC CASTQLGVGRGQETQYF
few . TRBJ2-7 TRBV5-5 14 TGTGCCAGCAGCTTTGGTAGCGGACCCCCGATTCAGTACTTC CASSFGSGPPIQYF
. TRBD1 TRBJ1-2 TRBV7-6 16 TGTGCCAGCAGCTCCAACCGGGACAGGAGGGCGTGGGGCTACACCTTC CASSSNRDRRAWGYTF
. TRBD1 TRBJ1-6 TRBV5-1 15 TGCGCCAGCAGCCCGTCGACAGGGACCAATTCACCCCTCCACTTT CASSPSTGTNSPLHF
. TRBD1 TRBJ2-3 TRBV6-5 15 TGTGCCAGCAGTAGGACAGGGCGACTCGCAGATACGCAGTATTTT CASSRTGRLADTQYF
. . TRBJ2-6 TRBV5-1 15 TGCGCCAGCAGCCCGACAGGATCTGGGGCCAACGTCCTGACTTTC CASSPTGSGANVLTF
. TRBD1 TRBJ2-1 TRBV6-5 15 TGTGCCAGCAGTTACCAGGGGGCCTACTACAATGAGCAGTTCTTC CASSYQGAYYNEQFF
. TRBD1 TRBJ1-1 TRBV7-9 15 TGTGCCAGCAGCTTAGGGGGACAGGGGAACACTGAAGCTTTCTTT CASSLGGQGNTEAFF
. . TRBJ2-7 TRBV29-1 12 TGCAGCGTGGTAGCGGTGGATTTTGAGCAGTACTTC CSVVAVDFEQYF
. . TRBJ2-3 TRBV10-3 14 TGTGCCATCAGTGAGCCACTAGCTTCGGATACGCAGTATTTT CAISEPLASDTQYF
once . TRBJ1-5 TRBV15 13 TGTGCCACCAGCAGAGATACTTATCAGCCCCAGCATTTT CATSRDTYQPQHF
few . TRBJ1-1 TRBV19 12 TGTGCCAGTAGCCAGGGGCACACTGAAGCTTTCTTT CASSQGHTEAFF